This record concerns one TCR beta chain sequence. Trimming left V 2 bases short and J 1 base short, with 3 bases between. CDR3 length equals 13 residues. Per the germline V gene, CDR1 is MDHEN and CDR2 is SYDVKM. This specimen belongs to a study of PD-L1 blockade in urothelial cancer. Study background: About 90% of the 29 patients were men who had bladder-origin urothelial cancer.

Indicated time point: peripheral blood 6 weeks after treatment start. TCR analog templates of synthetic origin were spiked into each PCR. TCRdb's copy holds only in-frame clones and misses some; the assay was immunoSEQ multiplex PCR. The sample has some 110,000 clones; about 91% are singletons. The sample consisted of PBMCs, taken around atezolizumab (anti-PD-L1) treatment. The TCR was taken from a man aged 60 to 69 with urothelial cancer. This chain joins TRBV28 and TRBJ1-3; D call uncertain. CDR3 protein: CASSLPSGNTIYF. CDR3 DNA sequence: TGTGCCAGCAGTTTACCGTCTGGAAACACCATATATTTT.